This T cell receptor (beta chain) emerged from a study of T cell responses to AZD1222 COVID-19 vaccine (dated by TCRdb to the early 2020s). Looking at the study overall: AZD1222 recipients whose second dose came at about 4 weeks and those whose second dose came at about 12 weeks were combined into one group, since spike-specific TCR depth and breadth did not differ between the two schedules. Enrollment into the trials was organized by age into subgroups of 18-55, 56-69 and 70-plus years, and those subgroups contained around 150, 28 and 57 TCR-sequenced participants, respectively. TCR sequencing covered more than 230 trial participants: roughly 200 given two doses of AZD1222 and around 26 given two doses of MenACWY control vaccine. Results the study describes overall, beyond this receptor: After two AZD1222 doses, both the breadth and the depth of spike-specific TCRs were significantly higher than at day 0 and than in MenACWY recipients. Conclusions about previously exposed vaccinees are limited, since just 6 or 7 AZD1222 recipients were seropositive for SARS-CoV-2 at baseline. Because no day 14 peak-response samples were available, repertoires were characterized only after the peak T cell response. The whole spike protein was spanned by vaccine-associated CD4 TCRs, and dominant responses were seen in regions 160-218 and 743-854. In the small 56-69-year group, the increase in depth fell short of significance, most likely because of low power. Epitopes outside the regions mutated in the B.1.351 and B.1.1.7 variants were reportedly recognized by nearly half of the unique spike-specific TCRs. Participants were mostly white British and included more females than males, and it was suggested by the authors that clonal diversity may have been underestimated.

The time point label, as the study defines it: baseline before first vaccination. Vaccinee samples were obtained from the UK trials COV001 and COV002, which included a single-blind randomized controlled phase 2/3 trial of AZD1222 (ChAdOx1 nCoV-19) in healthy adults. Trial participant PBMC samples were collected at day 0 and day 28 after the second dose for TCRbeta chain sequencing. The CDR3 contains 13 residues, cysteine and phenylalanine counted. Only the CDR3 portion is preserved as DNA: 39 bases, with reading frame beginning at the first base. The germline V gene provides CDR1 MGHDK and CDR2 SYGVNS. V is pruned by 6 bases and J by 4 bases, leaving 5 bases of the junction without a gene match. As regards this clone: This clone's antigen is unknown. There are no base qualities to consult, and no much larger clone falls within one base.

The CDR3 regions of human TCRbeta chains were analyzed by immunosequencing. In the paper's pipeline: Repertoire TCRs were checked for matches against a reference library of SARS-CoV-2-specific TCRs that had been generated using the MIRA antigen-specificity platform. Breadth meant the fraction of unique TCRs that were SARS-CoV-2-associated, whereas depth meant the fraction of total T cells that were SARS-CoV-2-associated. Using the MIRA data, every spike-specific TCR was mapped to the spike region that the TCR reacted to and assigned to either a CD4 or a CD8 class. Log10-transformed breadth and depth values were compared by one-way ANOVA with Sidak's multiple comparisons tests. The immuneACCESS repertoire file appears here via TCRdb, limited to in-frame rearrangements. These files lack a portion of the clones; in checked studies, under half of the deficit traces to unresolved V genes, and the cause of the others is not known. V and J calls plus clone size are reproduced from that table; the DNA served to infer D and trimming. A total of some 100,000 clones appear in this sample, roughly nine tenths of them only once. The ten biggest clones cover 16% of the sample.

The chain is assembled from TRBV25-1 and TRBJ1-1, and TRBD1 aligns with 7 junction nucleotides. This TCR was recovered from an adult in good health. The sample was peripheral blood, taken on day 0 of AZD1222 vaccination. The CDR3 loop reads CASSQGGSTEAFF. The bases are TGTGCCAGCAGCCAGGGGGGGAGCACTGAAGCTTTCTTT. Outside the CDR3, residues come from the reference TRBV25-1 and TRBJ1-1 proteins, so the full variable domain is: EADIYQTPRYLVIGTGKKITLECSQTMGHDKMYWYQQDPGMELHLIHYSYGVNSTEKGDLSSESTVSRIRTEHFPLTLESARPSHTSQYLCASSQGGSTEAFFGQGTRLTVV.